Described below is a single T cell receptor (beta chain) sequence and its context. The antigen is undetermined. CDR3 length: 14 residues. V lost 1 base and J lost 4, with 10 bases in between. Germline CDR1 and CDR2: LNHNV and YYDKDF (reference sequence). The sample is drawn from a study of T cell responses to AZD1222 COVID-19 vaccine. Study results and caveats: Receipt of two AZD1222 doses was followed by a rise in Spike-specific TCR breadth and depth. Among AZD1222 vaccinees, only five or six were seropositive at baseline. Donor demographics were predominantly white British with a female majority; clonal diversity may be underestimated.

Using immunoSEQ multiplex PCR, the repertoire was profiled, and TCRdb retains in-frame clones only, with some absent. The table includes 130,000 to 150,000 clones, about 91% detected once. The V and J genes are TRBV15 and TRBJ2-5, with D hard to call. This specimen consisted of peripheral blood, obtained on day 0 of AZD1222 vaccination. This receptor was obtained from an adult in good health. CDR3 amino acids: CATSRGSGGETQYF. DNA of the CDR3: TGTGCCACCAGCAGAGGATCGGGCGGAGAGACCCAGTACTTC.